The table lists the clone carrying this TCR beta chain with a count of one. At one end the junction does not follow the germline gene, possibly because of a read error. Unique molecular identifiers were linked by the library to individual cDNA molecules. Original processing methods: Counts of TCRs in each sample centred on a median of 95,638 and extended from roughly 25,000 to 750,000. TCRdb reprocessed the RACE reads with MiXCR, giving one entry per CDR3 protein. These V and J calls are TCRdb output, not the study's own analysis. The sample includes around 200,000 distinct CDR3 sequences, nearly 30% seen only once; the top ten take about 2.7%. This sample stems from a study of human T cells and chemical hapten exposure. Study-level information: A patient group, mainly female, showed alopecia areata, totalis or universalis.

The time point here: pre-sensitization, week 0. Indicated treatment: therapeutic diphenylcyclopropenone sensitization with weekly scalp DPC. Sequenced material: whole blood, taken in connection with sensitization to the hapten diphenylcyclopropenone (DPC). This TCR was recovered from a woman aged 30 to 39 with alopecia areata. Some clones in this sample may be carry-over from other donors' samples.

CDR3 sequence reads: CASTYQGHQPRHF. Written as DNA, the CDR3 is TGTGCCAGCACGTACCAGGGGCATCAGCCCCGGCATTTT. The chain couples TRBV6-6 to TRBJ1-5; D is perhaps TRBD1 (6 bases). The CDR3 is 13 amino acids. Germline V gene lookup returns CDR1 MNHNY and CDR2 SVGAGI (reference sequence).